This paragraph covers one T cell receptor (beta chain) sequence. This CDR3 comprises 15 residues. V shed 0 bases, J shed 6 bases, and the junction held 2 bases outside the gene matches. The germline CDR1 and CDR2 sequences are SGHRS and YFSETQ. This sample is part of a study of blood T cell repertoires in COVID-19. Libraries were prepared by immunoSEQ multiplex PCR; TCRdb keeps only in-frame clonotypes and omits some of them. The data show some 240,000 clones, about 79% seen once. The sample consisted of peripheral blood. The V call is TRBV5-1, the J call TRBJ1-6, with TRBD1 identical over 8 bases. The receptor comes from a woman aged 80 or older with acute or convalescent COVID-19. CDR3 protein: CASSLAGGSNSPLHF. CDR3 DNA: TGCGCCAGCAGCTTGGCAGGGGGCTCTAATTCACCCCTCCACTTT. Full variable domain (rest looked up from reference TRBV5-1 and TRBJ1-6): KAGVTQTPRYLIKTRGQQVTLSCSPISGHRSVSWYQQTPGQGLQFLFEYFSETQRNKGNFPGRFSGRQFSNSRSEMNVSTLELGDSALYLCASSLAGGSNSPLHFGNGTRLTVT.